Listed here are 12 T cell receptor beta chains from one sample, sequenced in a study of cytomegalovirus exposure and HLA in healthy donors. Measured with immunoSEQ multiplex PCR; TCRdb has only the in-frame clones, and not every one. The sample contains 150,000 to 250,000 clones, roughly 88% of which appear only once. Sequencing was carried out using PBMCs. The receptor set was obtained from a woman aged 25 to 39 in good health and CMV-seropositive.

In DNA form, the CDR3 reads TGTGCCAGTAGTATAGCAGGGGCCCGTCAGCCCCAGCATTTT. Amino acids: CASSIAGARQPQHF. This chain connects TRBV19 to TRBJ1-5, with D possibly TRBD1 on 6 matching bases. Germline lookup yields CDR1 LNHDA and CDR2 SQIVND (reference sequence). CDR3 length equals 14 residues. V dropped 1 base and J dropped 6 bases, with 10 bases sitting between them.

CDR3 in amino acids: CASSSVTWDRGNGLGTQYF. For the CDR3, the DNA is TGTGCCAGCAGTTCCGTAACGTGGGACAGGGGGAATGGGTTGGGTACGCAGTATTTT. This rearrangement joins TRBV28 to TRBJ2-3; 11 bases line up with TRBD1. Germline CDR1 and CDR2: MDHEN and SYDVKM. V shed 4 bases, J shed 8 bases, and the junction held 20 bases outside the gene matches. This CDR3 has 19 amino acids.

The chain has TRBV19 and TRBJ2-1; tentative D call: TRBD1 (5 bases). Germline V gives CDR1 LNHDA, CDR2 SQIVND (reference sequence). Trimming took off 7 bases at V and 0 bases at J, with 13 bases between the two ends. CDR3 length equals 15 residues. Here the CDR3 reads CASITGDSSYNEQFF. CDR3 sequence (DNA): TGTGCCAGTATAACCGGTGACAGCTCCTACAATGAGCAGTTCTTC. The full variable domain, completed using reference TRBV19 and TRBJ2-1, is DGGITQSPKYLFRKEGQNVTLSCEQNLNHDAMYWYRQDPGQGLRLIYYSQIVNDFQKGDIAEGYSVSREKKESFPLTVTSAQKNPTAFYLCASITGDSSYNEQFFGPGTRLTVL.

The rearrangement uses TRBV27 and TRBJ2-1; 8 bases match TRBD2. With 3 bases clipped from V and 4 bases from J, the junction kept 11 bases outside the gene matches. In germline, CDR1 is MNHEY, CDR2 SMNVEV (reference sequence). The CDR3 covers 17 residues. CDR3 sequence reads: CASSLAPWAGGYNEQFF. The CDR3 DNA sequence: TGTGCCAGCAGTTTGGCACCATGGGCGGGAGGATACAATGAGCAGTTCTTC.

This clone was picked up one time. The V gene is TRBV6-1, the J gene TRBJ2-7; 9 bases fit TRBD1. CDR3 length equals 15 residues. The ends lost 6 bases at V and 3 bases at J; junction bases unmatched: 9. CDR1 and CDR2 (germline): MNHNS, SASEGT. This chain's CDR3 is CASRATGTGFYEQYF. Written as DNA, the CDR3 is TGTGCCAGCAGAGCAACCGGGACAGGGTTCTACGAGCAGTACTTC.

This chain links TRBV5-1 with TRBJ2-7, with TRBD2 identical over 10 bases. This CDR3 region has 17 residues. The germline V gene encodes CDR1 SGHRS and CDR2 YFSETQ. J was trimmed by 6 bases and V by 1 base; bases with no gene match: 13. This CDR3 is CASSLYPSGSVSVEQYF. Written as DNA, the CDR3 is TGCGCCAGCAGCTTGTATCCTAGCGGGAGCGTCTCTGTCGAGCAGTACTTC.

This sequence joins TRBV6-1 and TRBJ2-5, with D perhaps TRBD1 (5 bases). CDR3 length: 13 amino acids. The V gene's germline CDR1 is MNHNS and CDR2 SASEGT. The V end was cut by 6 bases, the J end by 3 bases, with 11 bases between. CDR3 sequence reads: CASRAQGKETQYF. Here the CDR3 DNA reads TGTGCCAGCAGAGCCCAGGGAAAAGAGACCCAGTACTTC.

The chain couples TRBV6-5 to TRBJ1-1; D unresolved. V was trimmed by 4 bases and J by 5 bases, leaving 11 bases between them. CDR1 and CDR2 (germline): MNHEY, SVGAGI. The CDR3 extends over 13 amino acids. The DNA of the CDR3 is TGTGCCAGCAGTTTCCTCGCCGGGACTGAAGCTTTCTTT. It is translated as CASSFLAGTEAFF.

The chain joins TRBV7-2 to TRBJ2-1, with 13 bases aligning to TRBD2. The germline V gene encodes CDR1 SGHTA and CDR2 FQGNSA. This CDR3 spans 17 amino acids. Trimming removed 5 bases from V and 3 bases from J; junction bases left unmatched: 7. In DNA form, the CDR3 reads TGTGCCAGCAGCCCCGGGACTAGCGGGACGTACTACAATGAGCAGTTCTTC. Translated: CASSPGTSGTYYNEQFF.

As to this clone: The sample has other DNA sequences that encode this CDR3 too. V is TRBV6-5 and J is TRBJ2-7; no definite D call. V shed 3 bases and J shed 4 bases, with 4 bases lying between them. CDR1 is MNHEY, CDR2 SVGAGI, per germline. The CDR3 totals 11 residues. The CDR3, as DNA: TGTGCCAGCAGTTATCGGTACGAGCAGTACTTC. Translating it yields CASSYRYEQYF.

CDR3 nucleotide sequence: TGCAGCGTTCGGGTCGACCCAACTAATGAAAAACTGTTTTTT. Its protein is CSVRVDPTNEKLFF. V and J are TRBV29-1 and TRBJ1-4, with D unresolved. CDR3 length: 14 residues. Germline V gene data show CDR1 as SQVTM and CDR2 as ANQGSEA. V was clipped by 5 bases and J by 0 bases, with 10 bases between them.

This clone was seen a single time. The CDR3 sequence: CASRNVAGTSTDTQYF. Written as DNA, the CDR3 is TGTGCCAGCCGTAACGTGGCGGGGACTAGCACAGATACGCAGTATTTT. The chain employs TRBV28 and TRBJ2-3; a possible D gene is TRBD2 (6 bases). From germline, CDR1 is MDHEN and CDR2 SYDVKM. Trimming removed 8 bases at V and 0 bases at J, with 18 bases between. The CDR3 sequence is 16 residues long.